The 30 T cell receptor beta chains listed next were all sequenced from one sample in a study of blood T cell repertoires in COVID-19. TCRdb's table, derived via immunoSEQ multiplex PCR, lists solely in-frame clones and lacks some. The sample has about 270,000 clones, around 85% seen once. The sample taken for sequencing was PBMCs or T cells enriched from blood (not recorded which). The source is a woman aged 45 to 65 with acute COVID-19.

This clone came up a few times. The chain employs TRBV10-3 and TRBJ1-6; no clear D gene. The germline gives CDR1 ENHRY, CDR2 SYGVKD. The CDR3 extends over 15 amino acids. V lost 0 bases and J lost 6, with 9 bases in between. The CDR3 DNA reads TGTGCCATCAGTGAGTCGGAAGGGAGTAATTCACCCCTCCACTTT. Translated, it gives CAISESEGSNSPLHF.

Here the CDR3 reads CASSMGQGGTEAFF. CDR3 sequence (DNA): TGTGCCAGTAGTATGGGACAGGGTGGGACTGAAGCTTTCTTT. V gene TRBV19 combines with J gene TRBJ1-1; 9 bases match TRBD1. The CDR3 loop spans 14 amino acids. J gave up 5 bases and V 3 bases, and 4 bases lay outside the gene matches. The V gene's germline CDR1 is LNHDA and CDR2 SQIVND (reference sequence).

This clone has a handful of counts. V gene TRBV5-1 combines with J gene TRBJ1-2; the match to TRBD1 covers 10 bases. Per germline, CDR1 SGHRS and CDR2 YFSETQ. V lost 4 bases, J lost 7 bases, and 7 bases stayed unmatched. CDR3 length: 14 amino acids. The CDR3 DNA is TGCGCCAGCAGCGCGACAGGGGGCGAAGGTGGCTACACCTTC. Translation: CASSATGGEGGYTF.

V gene TRBV9 combines with J gene TRBJ2-1; D remains unclear. V lost 4 bases to trimming and J lost 0 bases, with 11 bases between them. Germline V gives CDR1 SGDLS, CDR2 YYNGEE. The CDR3 extends over 15 amino acids. In nucleotides, the CDR3 is TGTGCCAGCAGCCAAGACACTCCCTCCTACAATGAGCAGTTCTTC. This encodes CASSQDTPSYNEQFF.

The genes are TRBV10-3 and TRBJ2-3; D possibly corresponds to TRBD2 (5 bases). This CDR3 has 15 amino acids. CDR1 is ENHRY, CDR2 SYGVKD, per germline. Trimming stripped 2 bases from V and 0 bases from J, with 9 bases between. The DNA of the CDR3 is TGTGCCATCAGTGAGGTCCGAGGGAGCACAGATACGCAGTATTTT. This translates into CAISEVRGSTDTQYF.

This clone is a singleton in its sample. The V call is TRBV9, the J call TRBJ1-5; TRBD1 is a possible D gene (5 bases). The V gene's germline CDR1 is SGDLS and CDR2 YYNGEE. The V and J ends lost 5 bases and 3 bases respectively, with 9 bases between them. The CDR3 loop spans 13 amino acids. Here the CDR3 DNA reads TGTGCCAGCAGTGGGGGGGTCAATCAGCCCCAGCATTTT. Encoded protein: CASSGGVNQPQHF.

V gene TRBV5-1 combines with J gene TRBJ2-1, with D possibly being TRBD1 (5 bases). Germline V gene sequence: CDR1 SGHRS, CDR2 YFSETQ. V was shortened by 6 bases and J by 10 bases, with 26 bases between the two germline ends. The CDR3 has 16 residues. CDR3 coding DNA: TGCGCCAGCAAACTTCGATTCGACTCTCCAGCAGGGGAGCAGTTCTTC. Amino acids: CASKLRFDSPAGEQFF.

The chain is built from TRBV7-6 and TRBJ1-3, with TRBD1 as a possible D gene (5 bases). Germline lookup yields CDR1 SGHVS and CDR2 FNYEAQ. This CDR3 contains 15 residues. Trimming removed 1 base at V and 0 bases at J, with 7 bases between. The CDR3 is CASSLDRFSGNTIYF. Written as DNA, the CDR3 is TGTGCCAGCAGCTTAGACAGGTTCTCTGGAAACACCATATATTTT.

The chain is built from TRBV7-8 and TRBJ1-1; the D gene is possibly TRBD1 (5 bases). This CDR3 spans 15 amino acids. V lost 5 bases and J lost 3, with 16 bases in between. Germline lookup yields CDR1 SGHVS and CDR2 FQNEAQ. The CDR3 protein is CASSPSGVLYTEAFF. The DNA of the CDR3 is TGTGCCAGCAGCCCCTCGGGGGTTTTGTACACTGAAGCTTTCTTT. The entire variable domain, with the rest obtained from reference TRBV7-8 and TRBJ1-1, is as follows: GAGVSQSPRYKVAKRGQDVALRCDPISGHVSLFWYQQALGQGPEFLTYFQNEAQLDKSGLPSDRFFAERPEGSVSTLKIQRTQQEDSAVYLCASSPSGVLYTEAFFGQGTRLTVV.

The chain combines TRBV5-1 with TRBJ2-3; the match to TRBD2 covers 10 bases. The CDR3 covers 16 residues. V was pared by 4 bases and J by 6 bases, with 11 bases of the junction left unmatched. The germline CDR1 and CDR2 sequences are SGHRS and YFSETQ. CDR3 sequence reads: CASSLSGGRGEDTQYF. CDR3 sequence (DNA): TGCGCCAGCAGCCTTAGCGGGGGGCGTGGAGAGGATACGCAGTATTTT.

The chain combines TRBV5-1 with TRBJ1-1; unclear D gene. With 4 bases removed from V and 0 bases from J, the gap between germline ends came to 10 bases. CDR1 is SGHRS, CDR2 YFSETQ, per germline. The CDR3 has 14 amino acids. CDR3 residues: CASSGRTMNTEAFF. The CDR3 DNA is TGCGCCAGCAGCGGGAGGACTATGAACACTGAAGCTTTCTTT.

The chain links TRBV7-8 to TRBJ1-1, with D maybe TRBD1 (6 bases). V lost 5 bases and J 5 bases, leaving 15 bases between the germline ends. The CDR3 spans 14 residues. Germline V CDR1 and CDR2: SGHVS, FQNEAQ. The CDR3 protein is CASSPGDRLTEAFF. CDR3 coding DNA: TGTGCCAGCAGCCCCGGTGACAGGCTAACTGAAGCTTTCTTT.

V gene TRBV24-1 combines with J gene TRBJ1-2; 8 nucleotides match TRBD1. The CDR3 spans 17 residues. CDR1 is KGHDR, CDR2 SFDVKD, per germline. V trimming: 1 base; J trimming: 5 bases; junction bases outside the gene matches: 11. In DNA form, the CDR3 reads TGTGCCACCAGTGATTTAATACTGACAGGGGCAACTTATGGCTACACCTTC. It is translated as CATSDLILTGATYGYTF.

V usage is TRBV10-3 and J usage is TRBJ1-1; D gene ambiguous. V was shortened by 7 bases and J by 13 bases, with 19 bases between the two germline ends. The CDR3 runs 12 residues. Germline V CDR1 and CDR2: ENHRY, SYGVKD. This CDR3 is CAITTTAGLCFF. The CDR3 nucleotides read TGTGCCATCACGACGACGGCAGGTCTGTGTTTCTTT.

This clone came up once. The rearrangement uses TRBV5-6 and TRBJ1-2; D unresolved. Germline CDR1 SGHDT, CDR2 YYEEEE. Between the trimmed V and J ends, which lost 3 bases and 10 bases, there was a span of 10 bases. The CDR3 totals 11 residues. CDR3 loop: CASSSGLPYTF. CDR3 in DNA: TGTGCCAGCAGCTCCGGACTCCCCTACACCTTC.

This chain links TRBV10-3 with TRBJ1-4; maybe TRBD1 (6 bases). The CDR3 runs 13 residues. Trimming took 3 bases from V and 8 from J, leaving 10 bases between them. Germline V gives CDR1 ENHRY, CDR2 SYGVKD. The CDR3 sequence is CAISEQGWEKLFF. CDR3 DNA sequence: TGTGCCATCAGTGAACAGGGTTGGGAAAAACTGTTTTTT.

The sample holds a few counts of this clone. The gene calls are TRBV11-2 and TRBJ2-1; D not certain. The V end was cut by 8 bases, the J end by 0 bases, with 11 bases between. The CDR3 covers 14 residues. Per germline, CDR1 SGHAT and CDR2 FQNNGV. CDR3 nucleotides: TGTGCCAGCGTACAACAGAGCTCCTACAATGAGCAGTTCTTC. Encoded protein: CASVQQSSYNEQFF.

V and J are TRBV11-2 and TRBJ1-2; no reliable D call. This CDR3 spans 13 amino acids. Germline-derived CDR1 and CDR2 are SGHAT and FQNNGV. V gave up 4 bases and J gave up 7 bases, with 13 bases separating them. The CDR3 protein is CASSSQDFGGYTF. In DNA, the CDR3 is TGTGCCAGCAGCTCCCAGGATTTCGGTGGCTACACCTTC.

This CDR3 reads CATSRATGIMNTEAFF. DNA for the CDR3: TGTGCCACCAGCAGAGCTACAGGGATTATGAACACTGAAGCTTTCTTT. This chain uses TRBV15 with TRBJ1-1, with a possible D match to TRBD1 (6 bases). CDR3 length: 16 residues. V was trimmed by 1 base and J by 0 bases, leaving 12 bases between them. Germline values: CDR1 LNHNV, CDR2 YYDKDF (reference sequence).

This chain uses TRBV2 with TRBJ2-7; 7 nucleotides align to TRBD2. Germline assignment: CDR1 SNHLY and CDR2 FYNNEI. The junction had 5 bases not matched to a gene; V was cut back by 7 bases and J by 2 bases. The CDR3 covers 13 residues. The CDR3 spells CASIEREAYEQYF. Here the CDR3 DNA reads TGTGCCAGCATCGAGCGGGAAGCCTACGAGCAGTACTTC. The full variable domain, rest sourced from reference TRBV2 and TRBJ2-7, is EPEVTQTPSHQVTQMGQEVILRCVPISNHLYFYWYRQILGQKVEFLVSFYNNEISEKSEIFDDQFSVERPDGSNFTLKIRSTKLEDSAMYFCASIEREAYEQYFGPGTRLTVT.

The gene calls are TRBV19 and TRBJ2-5; 11 nucleotides align to TRBD2. The CDR3 has 15 residues. Germline CDR1 is LNHDA and CDR2 is SQIVND (reference sequence). Trimming cost V 6 bases and J 2 bases; bases outside gene matches: 5. The CDR3 DNA follows: TGTGCCAGTAGGAGGACTAGCGGGTTTCAAGAGACCCAGTACTTC. Residues: CASRRTSGFQETQYF.

This sequence joins TRBV30 and TRBJ1-2, with 7 nucleotides matching TRBD1. V dropped 1 base and J dropped 4; count of bases not matched to a gene: 6. The V gene's germline CDR1 is GTSNPN and CDR2 SVGIG (reference sequence). The CDR3 is 14 amino acids. DNA for the CDR3: TGTGCCTGGAGTGGACGACAGGGACGCTATGGCTACACCTTC. As protein: CAWSGRQGRYGYTF. The full variable domain, rest sourced from reference TRBV30 and TRBJ1-2, is SQTIHQWPATLVQPVGSPLSLECTVEGTSNPNLYWYRQAAGRGLQLLFYSVGIGQISSEVPQNLSASRPQDRQFILSSKKLLLSDSGFYLCAWSGRQGRYGYTFGSGTRLTVV.

The gene calls are TRBV5-1 and TRBJ1-1; D ambiguous. Germline-derived CDR1 and CDR2 are SGHRS and YFSETQ. V lost 4 bases and J 4 bases, leaving 17 bases between the germline ends. There are 15 residues in the CDR3. CDR3 DNA sequence: TGCGCCAGCAGCATGCCCGCCCCCTCGGGCACTGAAGCTTTCTTT. Residues: CASSMPAPSGTEAFF.

As for this clone: At one of its ends the junction is not consistent with the germline gene, which may arise from a read error. This sequence joins TRBV6-1 and TRBJ2-7; TRBD1 matches 7 bases. The V gene's germline CDR1 is MNHNS and CDR2 SASEGT. This CDR3 has 15 amino acids. The CDR3, as DNA: TGTGCCAGCCGTGAACCACAGGGGTTCTCCTACGAGCAGTACTTC. This sequence encodes CASREPQGFSYEQYF.

This chain uses TRBV30 with TRBJ1-5; D perhaps matches TRBD1 (6 bases). The CDR3 covers 15 residues. Trimming took 3 bases from V and 10 from J, leaving 22 bases between them. Germline assignment: CDR1 GTSNPN and CDR2 SVGIG (reference sequence). The CDR3 DNA follows: TGTGCCTGGAGACCTACCGGACAGCGCCTCAGCCCCCAGCATTTT. It encodes CAWRPTGQRLSPQHF.

The chain couples TRBV6-1 to TRBJ1-6; 9 bases fit TRBD1. Germline V CDR1 and CDR2: MNHNS, SASEGT. V lost 3 bases and J lost 11; bases outside the gene matches: 5. The CDR3 loop spans 14 amino acids. The CDR3, as DNA: TGTGCCAGCAGTGATGGGACAGGGAGGACACCCCTCCACTTT. Translation gives CASSDGTGRTPLHF.

The gene calls are TRBV5-6 and TRBJ1-4, with D perhaps TRBD1 (5 bases). Germline CDR1 SGHDT, CDR2 YYEEEE. The CDR3 extends over 16 amino acids. Trimming left V 2 bases short and J 2 bases short, with 13 bases between. In nucleotides, the CDR3 is TGTGCCAGCAGCTTATTAGGGGAACAGACTAATGAAAAACTGTTTTTT. It encodes CASSLLGEQTNEKLFF.

This rearrangement joins TRBV10-3 to TRBJ1-3; TRBD1 matches at 9 bases. The CDR3 consists of 15 residues. J gave up 0 bases and V 6 bases, and 3 bases lay outside the gene matches. In germline, CDR1 is ENHRY, CDR2 SYGVKD. The CDR3 here is CAIRDRGLSGNTIYF. As DNA, the CDR3 is TGTGCCATCAGGGACAGGGGTCTCTCTGGAAACACCATATATTTT.

J is TRBJ1-2 and V is TRBV19, with D hard to call. Germline lookup yields CDR1 LNHDA and CDR2 SQIVND (reference sequence). The CDR3 is made up of 15 amino acids. V shed 5 bases and J shed 4 bases, with 17 bases lying between them. The CDR3 sequence: CASSPGPPRGYGYTF. The CDR3 bases are TGTGCCAGTAGTCCCGGCCCCCCCCGGGGCTATGGCTACACCTTC.

V is TRBV19 and J is TRBJ1-2; D remains ambiguous. This CDR3 comprises 11 residues. V was pared by 7 bases and J by 6 bases, with 9 bases between. Germline CDR1 is LNHDA and CDR2 is SQIVND (reference sequence). This chain's CDR3 is CASTTKDGYTF. CDR3 sequence (DNA): TGTGCCAGTACGACAAAGGATGGCTACACCTTC. The variable domain in full, completed from reference TRBV19 and TRBJ1-2, reads DGGITQSPKYLFRKEGQNVTLSCEQNLNHDAMYWYRQDPGQGLRLIYYSQIVNDFQKGDIAEGYSVSREKKESFPLTVTSAQKNPTAFYLCASTTKDGYTFGSGTRLTVV.